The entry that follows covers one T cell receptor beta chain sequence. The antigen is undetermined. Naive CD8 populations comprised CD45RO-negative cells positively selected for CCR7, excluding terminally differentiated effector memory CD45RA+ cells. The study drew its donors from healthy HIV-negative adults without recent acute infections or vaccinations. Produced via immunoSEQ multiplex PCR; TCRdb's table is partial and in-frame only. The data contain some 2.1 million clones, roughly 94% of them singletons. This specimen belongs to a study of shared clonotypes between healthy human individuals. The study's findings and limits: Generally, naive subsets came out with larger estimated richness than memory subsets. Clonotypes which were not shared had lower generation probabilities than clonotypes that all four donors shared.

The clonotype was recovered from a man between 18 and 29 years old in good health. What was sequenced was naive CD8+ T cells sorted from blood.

The CDR3 DNA reads as TGTGCCAGCACCACGTACGCGAACACCGGGGAGCTGTTTTTT. Protein product: CASTTYANTGELFF. The rearrangement joins TRBV7-9 to TRBJ2-2; D is unclear. Deletions cut 7 bases from V and 0 bases from J, with 9 bases between. From germline, CDR1 is SEHNR and CDR2 FQNEAQ (reference sequence). The CDR3 covers 14 residues.